These 8 T cell receptor beta chains were all obtained from the same sample, sequenced in a study of early T cells in non-severe SARS-CoV-2 infection. From the 5' RACE reads, TCRdb called clonotypes with MiXCR, one entry per CDR3 protein. The sample includes about 79,000 distinct CDR3 sequences, approximately 10% seen only once; the top ten take 4.7%. Material for sequencing was whole blood. The receptors here all came from an adult who was a healthcare worker with PCR-confirmed SARS-CoV-2 infection or an uninfected control (not recorded which).

The chain recombines TRBV7-8 with TRBJ2-3, with D unresolved. The CDR3 sequence is 13 residues long. Germline V gene data show CDR1 as SGHVS and CDR2 as FQNEAQ. V lost 2 bases, J lost 5 bases, and 8 bases lay in between. The CDR3 bases are TGTGCCAGCAGCTTATCCTTCGGAGATACGCAGTATTTT. Amino acids: CASSLSFGDTQYF.

This clonotype was counted at least ten times. The chain links TRBV20-1 to TRBJ2-7; D unclear. The germline V and J ends were trimmed by 0 bases and 2 bases, with 2 bases remaining between them. Germline CDR1 and CDR2: DFQATT and SNEGSKA (reference sequence). CDR3 length: 11 amino acids. In nucleotides, the CDR3 is TGCAGTGCTAGAGAACCCTACGAGCAGTACTTC. Amino acid sequence: CSAREPYEQYF.

This clonotype has at least ten counts. This chain uses TRBV7-6 with TRBJ2-5; D unresolved. The CDR3 is made up of 13 amino acids. Trimming pared 0 bases from V and 5 bases from J, leaving 7 bases between. Looked up from germline, CDR1 is SGHVS and CDR2 is FNYEAQ. The CDR3 DNA sequence: TGTGCCAGCAGCTTAGCGATAATGGAGACCCAGTACTTC. This encodes CASSLAIMETQYF.

This clonotype has a count of ten or more. The V and J genes are TRBV7-9 and TRBJ1-1; D unclear. Germline V gene sequence: CDR1 SEHNR, CDR2 FQNEAQ (reference sequence). V was cut by 8 bases and J by 6 bases, with 16 bases left in between. This CDR3 contains 13 residues. The CDR3 DNA reads as TGTGCCAGCGGCCCTGCGACGAAAGCTGAAGCTTTCTTT. It codes for CASGPATKAEAFF.

In its sample, this clonotype was seen a few times. The rearrangement links TRBV12-3 or TRBV12-4 to TRBJ2-7, with D maybe TRBD2 (5 bases). V lost 5 bases and J lost 5, with 19 bases in between. This CDR3 has 15 amino acids. CDR3 loop: CASSPSQRALHEQYF. DNA of the CDR3: TGTGCCAGCAGTCCCTCGCAGAGGGCCCTCCACGAGCAGTACTTC.

The rearrangement joins TRBV7-6 to TRBJ2-5; D uncertain. The germline V and J ends were trimmed by 5 bases and 6 bases, with 4 bases remaining between them. The length of the CDR3 is 10 residues. The germline gives CDR1 SGHVS, CDR2 FNYEAQ. The CDR3 loop is CASSGQTQYF. The CDR3 DNA is TGTGCCAGCAGCGGGCAGACCCAGTACTTC.

This chain links TRBV5-1 with TRBJ1-1; 8 nucleotides match TRBD1. Germline loops: CDR1 SGHRS, CDR2 YFSETQ. The V segment lost 2 bases and the J segment 2 bases; nucleotides outside the gene matches: 2. The CDR3 loop spans 14 amino acids. The CDR3 DNA reads TGCGCCAGCAGCTTACAGGGGGACAACACTGAAGCTTTCTTT. Translation gives CASSLQGDNTEAFF.

This clonotype was counted a few times. J is TRBJ2-5 and V is TRBV21-1; the table assigns TRBD1, which was not confirmed against the DNA. TRBV21-1 is classified as a pseudogene. CDR3 length equals 15 residues. This CDR3 is CASSLGTMGQETQYF. CDR3 sequence (DNA): TGTGCCAGCAGCCTCGGGACAATGGGACAAGAGACCCAGTACTTC.